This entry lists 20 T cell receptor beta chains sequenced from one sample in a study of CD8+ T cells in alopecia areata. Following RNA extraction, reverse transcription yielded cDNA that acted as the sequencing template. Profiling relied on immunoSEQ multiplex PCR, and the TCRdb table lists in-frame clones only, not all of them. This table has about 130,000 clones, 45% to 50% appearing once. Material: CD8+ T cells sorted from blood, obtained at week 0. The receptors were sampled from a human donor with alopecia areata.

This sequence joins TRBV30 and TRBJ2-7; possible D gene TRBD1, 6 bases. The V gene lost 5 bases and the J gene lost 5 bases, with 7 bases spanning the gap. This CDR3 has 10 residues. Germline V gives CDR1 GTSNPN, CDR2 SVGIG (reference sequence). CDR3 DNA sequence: TGTGCCTGGGGACAGAACGAGCAGTACTTC. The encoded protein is CAWGQNEQYF.

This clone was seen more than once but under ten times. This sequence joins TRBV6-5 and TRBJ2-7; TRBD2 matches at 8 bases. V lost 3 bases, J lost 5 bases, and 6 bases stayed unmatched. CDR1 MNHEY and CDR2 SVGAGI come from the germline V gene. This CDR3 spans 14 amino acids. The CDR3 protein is CASSYRGGPDEQYF. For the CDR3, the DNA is TGTGCCAGCAGTTATCGCGGGGGGCCCGACGAGCAGTACTTC.

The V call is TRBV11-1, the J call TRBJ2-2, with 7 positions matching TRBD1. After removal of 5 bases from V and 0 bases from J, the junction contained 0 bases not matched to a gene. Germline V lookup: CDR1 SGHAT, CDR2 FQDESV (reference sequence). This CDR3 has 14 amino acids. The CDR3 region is CASSDRANTGELFF. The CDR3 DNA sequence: TGTGCCAGCAGCGACAGGGCGAACACCGGGGAGCTGTTTTTT.

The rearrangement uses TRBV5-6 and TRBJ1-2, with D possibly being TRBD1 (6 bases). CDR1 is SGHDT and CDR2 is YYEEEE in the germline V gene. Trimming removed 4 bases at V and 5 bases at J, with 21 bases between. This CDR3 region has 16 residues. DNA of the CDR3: TGTGCCAGCAGCGTACAGGGTATGATAAACGTATATGGCTACACCTTC. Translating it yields CASSVQGMINVYGYTF.

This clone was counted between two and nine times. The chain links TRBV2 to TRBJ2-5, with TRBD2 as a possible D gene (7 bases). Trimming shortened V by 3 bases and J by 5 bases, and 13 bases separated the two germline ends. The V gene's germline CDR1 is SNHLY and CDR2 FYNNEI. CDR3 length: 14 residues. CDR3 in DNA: TGTGCCAGCAGTGACGGGGGGCGCGGGGAGACCCAGTACTTC. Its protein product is CASSDGGRGETQYF.

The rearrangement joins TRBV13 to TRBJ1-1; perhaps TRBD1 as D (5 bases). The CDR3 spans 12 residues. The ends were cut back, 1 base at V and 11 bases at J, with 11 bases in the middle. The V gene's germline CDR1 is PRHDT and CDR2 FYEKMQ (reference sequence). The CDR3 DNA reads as TGTGCCAGCAGCTTAGTATTGCAGGGCGCTTTCTTT. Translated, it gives CASSLVLQGAFF.

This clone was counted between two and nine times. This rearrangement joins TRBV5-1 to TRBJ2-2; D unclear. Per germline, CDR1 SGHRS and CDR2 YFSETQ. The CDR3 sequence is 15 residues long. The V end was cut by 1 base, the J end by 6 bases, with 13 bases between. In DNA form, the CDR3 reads TGCGCCAGCAGCTTGAAGGGCAGGATGCCCGGGGAGCTGTTTTTT. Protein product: CASSLKGRMPGELFF.

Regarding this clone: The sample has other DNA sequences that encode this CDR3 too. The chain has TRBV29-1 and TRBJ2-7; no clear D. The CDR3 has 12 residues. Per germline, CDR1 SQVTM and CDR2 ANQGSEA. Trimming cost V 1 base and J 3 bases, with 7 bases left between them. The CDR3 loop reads CSVEGRYYEQYF. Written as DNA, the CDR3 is TGCAGCGTTGAAGGTAGATACTACGAGCAGTACTTC.

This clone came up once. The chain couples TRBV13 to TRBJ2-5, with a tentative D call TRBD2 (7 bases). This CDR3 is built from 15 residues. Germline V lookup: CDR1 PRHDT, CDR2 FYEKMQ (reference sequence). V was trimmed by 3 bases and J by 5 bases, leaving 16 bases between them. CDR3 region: CASSLRGGTFETQYF. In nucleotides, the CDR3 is TGTGCCAGCAGCTTGAGGGGGGGCACCTTTGAGACCCAGTACTTC.

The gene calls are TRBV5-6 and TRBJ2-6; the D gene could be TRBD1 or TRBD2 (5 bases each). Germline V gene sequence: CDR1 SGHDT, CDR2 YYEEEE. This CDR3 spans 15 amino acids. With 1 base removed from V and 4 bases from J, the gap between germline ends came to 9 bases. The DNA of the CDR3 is TGTGCCAGCAGCTTGACCGGGGCCGGGGCCAACGTCCTGACTTTC. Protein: CASSLTGAGANVLTF. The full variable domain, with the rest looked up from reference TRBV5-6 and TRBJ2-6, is DAGVTQSPTHLIKTRGQQVTLRCSPKSGHDTVSWYQQALGQGPQFIFQYYEEEERQRGNFPDRFSGHQFPNYSSELNVNALLLGDSALYLCASSLTGAGANVLTFGAGSRLTVL.

The CDR3: CAISGDRDEKLFF. CDR3 bases: TGTGCCATCAGTGGGGACAGGGATGAAAAACTGTTTTTT. J is TRBJ1-4 and V is TRBV10-3; TRBD1 matches at 9 bases. After removal of 4 bases from V and 6 bases from J, the junction contained 0 bases not matched to a gene. This CDR3 region has 13 residues. The germline gives CDR1 ENHRY, CDR2 SYGVKD.

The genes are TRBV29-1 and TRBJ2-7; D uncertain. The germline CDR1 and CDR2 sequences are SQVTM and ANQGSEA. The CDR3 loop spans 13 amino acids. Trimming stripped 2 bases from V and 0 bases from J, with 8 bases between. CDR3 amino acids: CSVEWQNSYEQYF. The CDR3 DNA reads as TGCAGCGTTGAATGGCAGAACTCCTACGAGCAGTACTTC.

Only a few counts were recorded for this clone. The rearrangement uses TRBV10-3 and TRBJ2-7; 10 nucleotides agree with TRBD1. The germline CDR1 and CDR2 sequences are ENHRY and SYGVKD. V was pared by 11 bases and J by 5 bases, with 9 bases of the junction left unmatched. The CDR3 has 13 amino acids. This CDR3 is CAGRQGAENEQYF. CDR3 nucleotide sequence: TGTGCCGGAAGACAGGGGGCAGAGAACGAGCAGTACTTC.

The CDR3 spells CSVVRDNEQFF. Here the CDR3 DNA reads TGCAGCGTTGTTCGGGACAATGAGCAGTTCTTC. The chain combines TRBV29-1 with TRBJ2-1; D is uncertain. Germline lookup yields CDR1 SQVTM and CDR2 ANQGSEA. Deletions cut 4 bases from V and 5 bases from J, with 6 bases between. The CDR3 spans 11 residues.

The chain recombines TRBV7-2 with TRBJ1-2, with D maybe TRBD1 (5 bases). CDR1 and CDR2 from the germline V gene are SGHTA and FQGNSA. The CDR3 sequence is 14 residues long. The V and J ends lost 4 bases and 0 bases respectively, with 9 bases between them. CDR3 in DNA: TGTGCCAGCAGCTCTCAGGGTGCTAACTATGGCTACACCTTC. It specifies CASSSQGANYGYTF.

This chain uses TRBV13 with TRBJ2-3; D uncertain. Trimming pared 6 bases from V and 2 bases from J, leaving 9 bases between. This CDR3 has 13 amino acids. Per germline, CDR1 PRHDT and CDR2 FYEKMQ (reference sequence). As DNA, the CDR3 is TGTGCCAGCAGTTTTCAGGTCACAGATACGCAGTATTTT. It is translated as CASSFQVTDTQYF.

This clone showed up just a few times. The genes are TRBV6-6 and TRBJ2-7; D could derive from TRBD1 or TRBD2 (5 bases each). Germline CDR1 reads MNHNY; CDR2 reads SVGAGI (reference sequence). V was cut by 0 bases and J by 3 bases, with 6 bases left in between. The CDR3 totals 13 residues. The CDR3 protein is CASSYSGDYEQYF. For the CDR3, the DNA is TGTGCCAGCAGTTACTCGGGGGACTACGAGCAGTACTTC.

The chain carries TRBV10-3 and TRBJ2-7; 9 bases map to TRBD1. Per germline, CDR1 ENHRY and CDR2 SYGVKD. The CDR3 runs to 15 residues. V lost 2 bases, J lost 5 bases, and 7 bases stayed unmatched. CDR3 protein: CAISEGDRVIDEQYF. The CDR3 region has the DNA TGTGCCATCAGTGAGGGGGACAGGGTAATTGACGAGCAGTACTTC.

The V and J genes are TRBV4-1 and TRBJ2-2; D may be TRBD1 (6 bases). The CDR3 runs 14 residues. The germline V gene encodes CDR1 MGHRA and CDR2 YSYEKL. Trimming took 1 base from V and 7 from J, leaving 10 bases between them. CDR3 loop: CASSQVGAIGELFF. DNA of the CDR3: TGCGCCAGCAGCCAAGTGGGGGCTATCGGGGAGCTGTTTTTT.

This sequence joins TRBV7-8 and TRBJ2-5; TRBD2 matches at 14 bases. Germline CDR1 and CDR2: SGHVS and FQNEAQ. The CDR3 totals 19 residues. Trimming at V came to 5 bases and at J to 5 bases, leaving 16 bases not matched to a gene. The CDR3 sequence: CASSRGLAGGRRAGETQYF. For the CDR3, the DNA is TGTGCCAGCAGCCGTGGACTAGCGGGGGGAAGACGGGCCGGGGAGACCCAGTACTTC.